The clone carrying this TCR beta chain was counted ten times or more. What it binds is unknown. One end of the junction varies from germline; a read error may be responsible. The data are from a study of T-cell reconstitution after alpha-beta-depleted transplantation in children. General observations from the study: Among T cells one year after transplant, newly produced cells accounted for most counts and diversity.

The TCRbeta library was prepared with unique molecular identifiers. Each CDR3 protein is one row after TCRdb ran MiXCR on the PCR reads. The table has some 840,000 distinct CDR3 sequences, roughly 15% seen once. The TCR sequence derives from a male patient younger than 18 who had a stem cell transplant for acute lymphoblastic leukemia, so the T cells may come from the graft donor. This specimen consisted of PBMCs, mostly from graft donor cells, obtained 360 days after TCRalphabeta/CD19-depleted stem cell transplant.

DNA for the CDR3: TGCGCCAGCAGCCCGGGACTAGCGGATTACAATGAGCAGTTCTTC. As protein: CASSPGLADYNEQFF. The rearrangement joins TRBV7-6 to TRBJ2-1; 11 bases align to TRBD2. The CDR3 extends over 15 amino acids. CDR1 and CDR2 (germline): SGHVS, FNYEAQ.